This T cell receptor beta chain was identified during a study of T cells in Graves' hyperthyroidism and ophthalmopathy. This clonotype was observed a handful of times. Germline V lookup: CDR1 SGHVS, CDR2 FNYEAQ. The CDR3 extends over 15 amino acids. Germline trimming cut 1 base from V and 9 bases from J; bases unmatched to any gene: 9. The investigators amplified TCR beta CDR3 regions from RNA transcripts. The TCR CDR3 was amplified in a first-round RT-PCR using the HTBI primer set. Each CDR3 protein gets one entry after TCRdb re-called the multiplex PCR reads with MiXCR. Among hundreds of thousands of distinct CDR3 sequences listed, about 20% were seen once. Ophthalmopathy patients had moderate-to-severe active disease, CAS ≥3, NOSPECS ≥4, and disease duration under 3 months. Each diagnosis was grounded in clinical symptoms, serum thyroxine and TRAb, thyroid ultrasound, and orbital computed tomography. Out of 8.5 to 10 ml of fresh peripheral blood came the PBMCs.

The V and J genes are TRBV7-6 and TRBJ1-5; 7 bases map to TRBD1. Sequenced sample: blood. This TCR came from a woman in her seventies with Graves' ophthalmopathy. The CDR3 here is CASSLETGTLSPQHF. The CDR3 nucleotides are TGTGCCAGCAGCTTAGAGACAGGGACCCTATCGCCCCAGCATTTT. The whole variable domain, filled in from reference TRBV7-6 and TRBJ1-5, reads GAGVSQSPRYKVTKRGQDVALRCDPISGHVSLYWYRQALGQGPEFLTYFNYEAQQDKSGLPNDRFSAERPEGSISTLTIQRTEQRDSAMYRCASSLETGTLSPQHFGDGTRLSIL.